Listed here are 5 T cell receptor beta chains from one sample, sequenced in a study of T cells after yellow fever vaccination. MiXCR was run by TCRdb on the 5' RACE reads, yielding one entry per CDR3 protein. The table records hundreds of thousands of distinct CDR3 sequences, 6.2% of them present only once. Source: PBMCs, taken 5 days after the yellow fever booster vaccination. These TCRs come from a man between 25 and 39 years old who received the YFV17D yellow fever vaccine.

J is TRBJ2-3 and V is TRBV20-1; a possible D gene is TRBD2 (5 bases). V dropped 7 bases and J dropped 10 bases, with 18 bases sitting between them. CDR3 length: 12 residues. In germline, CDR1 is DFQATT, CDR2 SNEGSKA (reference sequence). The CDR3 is CSVSGGRGSQYF. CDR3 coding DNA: TGCAGTGTCTCGGGTGGGCGCGGGTCGCAGTATTTT.

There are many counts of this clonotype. The CDR3 DNA reads as TGTGCCATCAGTGAGTCGAGGTCTGTGGCCCAAGGGCAGTACTTC. It specifies CAISESRSVAQGQYF. This sequence joins TRBV10-3 and TRBJ2-7; D gene unclear. This CDR3 contains 15 residues. Germline V gene sequence: CDR1 ENHRY, CDR2 SYGVKD. The germline V and J ends were trimmed by 0 bases and 9 bases, with 18 bases remaining between them.

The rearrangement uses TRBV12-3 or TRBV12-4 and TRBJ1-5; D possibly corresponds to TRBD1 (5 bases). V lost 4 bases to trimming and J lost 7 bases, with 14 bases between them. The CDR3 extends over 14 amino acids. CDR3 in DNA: TGTGCCAGCAGTTGGGGCAGGGTGGGGCAGCCCCAGCATTTT. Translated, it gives CASSWGRVGQPQHF.

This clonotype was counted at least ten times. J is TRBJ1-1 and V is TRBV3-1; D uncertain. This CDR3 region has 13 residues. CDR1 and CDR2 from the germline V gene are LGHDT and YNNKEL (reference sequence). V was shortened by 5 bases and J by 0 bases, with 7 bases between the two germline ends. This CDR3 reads CASSADMNTEAFF. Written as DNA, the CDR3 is TGTGCCAGCAGCGCAGACATGAACACTGAAGCTTTCTTT.

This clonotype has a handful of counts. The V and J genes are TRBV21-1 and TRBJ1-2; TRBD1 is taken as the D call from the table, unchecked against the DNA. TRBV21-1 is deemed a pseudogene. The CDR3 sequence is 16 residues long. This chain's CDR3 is CASSKTGRLDRNGYTF. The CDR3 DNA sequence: TGTGCCAGCAGTAAAACAGGGCGGCTTGACAGGAATGGCTACACCTTC.